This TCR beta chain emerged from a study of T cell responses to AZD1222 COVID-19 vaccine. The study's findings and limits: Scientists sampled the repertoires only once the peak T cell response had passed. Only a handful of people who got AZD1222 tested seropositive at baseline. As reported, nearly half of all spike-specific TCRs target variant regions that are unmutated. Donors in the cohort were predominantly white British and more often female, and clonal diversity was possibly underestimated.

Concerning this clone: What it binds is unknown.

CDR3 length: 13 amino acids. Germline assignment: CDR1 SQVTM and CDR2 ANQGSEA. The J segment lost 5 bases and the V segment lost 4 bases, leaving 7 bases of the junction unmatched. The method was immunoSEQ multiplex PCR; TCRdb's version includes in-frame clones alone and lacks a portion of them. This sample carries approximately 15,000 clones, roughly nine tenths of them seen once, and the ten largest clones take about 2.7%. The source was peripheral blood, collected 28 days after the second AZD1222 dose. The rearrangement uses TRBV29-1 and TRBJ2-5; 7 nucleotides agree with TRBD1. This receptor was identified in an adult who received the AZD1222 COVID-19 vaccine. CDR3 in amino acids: CSVGGGRLETQYF. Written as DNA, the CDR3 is TGCAGCGTTGGAGGGGGCAGGTTGGAGACCCAGTACTTC.